Each of the 7 T cell receptor beta chains below was sequenced from the same sample in a study of OX40 agonist ivuxolimab in advanced cancers. Only in-frame clones appear in the TCRdb table, and some are missing; sequencing was by immunoSEQ multiplex PCR. The sample includes 45,000 to 60,000 clones, roughly 89% of them seen just once. Sequences were derived from CD4+ or CD8+ T cells sorted from blood, sampled in a trial of the OX40 agonist ivuxolimab. Every receptor here comes from an adult with an advanced solid tumor such as melanoma, head and neck, liver or kidney cancer.

This chain connects TRBV6-5 to TRBJ2-2; D is unresolved. V was pared by 2 bases and J by 0 bases, with 4 bases between. There are 14 residues in the CDR3. Germline V lookup: CDR1 MNHEY, CDR2 SVGAGI. CDR3 loop: CASSYRANTGELFF. The CDR3 coding sequence is TGTGCCAGCAGTTACAGGGCGAACACCGGGGAGCTGTTTTTT.

The chain employs TRBV2 and TRBJ1-2; weak D call: TRBD1 (6 bases). There are 14 residues in the CDR3. Deletions cut 4 bases from V and 8 bases from J, with 17 bases between. The germline V gene has CDR1 SNHLY and CDR2 FYNNEI. The CDR3: CASSVGGAVVGYTF. The CDR3 DNA reads TGTGCCAGCAGTGTGGGGGGCGCGGTGGTCGGCTACACCTTC.

The chain recombines TRBV6-1 with TRBJ2-1, with no clear D. The CDR3 has 16 amino acids. V lost 2 bases to trimming and J lost 4 bases, with 15 bases between them. Germline V gene sequence: CDR1 MNHNS, CDR2 SASEGT. This CDR3 is CASSEWAVASYNEQFF. CDR3 coding DNA: TGTGCCAGCAGTGAATGGGCCGTTGCATCTTACAATGAGCAGTTCTTC.

This chain connects TRBV19 to TRBJ1-1; D is unclear. Germline values: CDR1 LNHDA, CDR2 SQIVND (reference sequence). V was cut by 2 bases and J by 0 bases, with 7 bases left in between. The CDR3 is made up of 14 amino acids. In DNA, the CDR3 is TGTGCCAGTAGTATAACCGGGCTGAACACTGAAGCTTTCTTT. It translates to CASSITGLNTEAFF.

The V call is TRBV6-4, the J call TRBJ1-1, with a tentative D call TRBD1 (5 bases). Between the trimmed V and J ends, which lost 2 bases and 0 bases, there was a span of 13 bases. This CDR3 has 16 amino acids. The germline V gene has CDR1 MRHNA and CDR2 SNTAGT. Written as DNA, the CDR3 is TGTGCCAGCAGTGACACGACAGACCATCTGAACACTGAAGCTTTCTTT. Protein product: CASSDTTDHLNTEAFF.

The gene calls are TRBV15 and TRBJ1-5; D remains ambiguous. V lost 3 bases, J lost 0 bases, and 9 bases lay in between. Per the germline V gene, CDR1 is LNHNV and CDR2 is YYDKDF (reference sequence). The CDR3 totals 15 residues. The DNA of the CDR3 is TGTGCCACCAGCAGGGACCCAGATAGCAATCAGCCCCAGCATTTT. As protein: CATSRDPDSNQPQHF. The full variable domain, rest sourced from reference TRBV15 and TRBJ1-5, is DAMVIQNPRYQVTQFGKPVTLSCSQTLNHNVMYWYQQKSSQAPKLLFHYYDKDFNNEADTPDNFQSRRPNTSFCFLDIRSPGLGDTAMYLCATSRDPDSNQPQHFGDGTRLSIL.

This clone was detected only a few times. The V call is TRBV2, the J call TRBJ1-5; D gene unclear. Germline assignment: CDR1 SNHLY and CDR2 FYNNEI. The CDR3 runs to 13 residues. V lost 6 bases to trimming and J lost 10 bases, with 16 bases between them. CDR3 sequence: CASSDLERQPQHF. CDR3 sequence (DNA): TGTGCCAGCAGCGATCTTGAGCGTCAACCCCAGCATTTT. The full variable domain, with the rest looked up from reference TRBV2 and TRBJ1-5, is EPEVTQTPSHQVTQMGQEVILRCVPISNHLYFYWYRQILGQKVEFLVSFYNNEISEKSEIFDDQFSVERPDGSNFTLKIRSTKLEDSAMYFCASSDLERQPQHFGDGTRLSIL.